This T cell receptor (beta chain) comes out of a study of CD8+ T cells in alopecia areata. In the study overall: Treated patients took oral tofacitinib at 5 to 10 mg twice daily.

Study-wide results and limits: Scalp and blood retained many expanded lesional clones during tofacitinib. Among patients, TCR sharing was less clear than in mice, a difference possibly due in part to HLA diversity in the patient population.

V was pared by 1 base and J by 10 bases, with 4 bases of the junction left unmatched. CDR1 and CDR2 from the germline V gene are KGHSH and LQKENI. This CDR3 spans 15 amino acids. Documented treatment: oral pan-JAK inhibitor, 5-10 mg twice daily. In each case, RNA was isolated and then reverse transcribed into cDNA as the sequencing template. Sequenced by immunoSEQ multiplex PCR; TCRdb stores in-frame clones only, minus some. The top ten clones hold approximately 0.91% of a sample with about 160,000 clones, about three fifths of them seen once. A word on this clone: The antigen is not known.

The sample was CD4+ T cells sorted from blood, taken at week 4, from a patient treated with tofacitinib. The rearrangement links TRBV18 to TRBJ1-6; TRBD1 agrees at 10 bases. The sequence was obtained from a human donor with alopecia areata. For the CDR3, the DNA is TGTGCCAGCTCACCACACTTGGGACAGGGGTCACCCCTCCACTTT. It codes for CASSPHLGQGSPLHF.